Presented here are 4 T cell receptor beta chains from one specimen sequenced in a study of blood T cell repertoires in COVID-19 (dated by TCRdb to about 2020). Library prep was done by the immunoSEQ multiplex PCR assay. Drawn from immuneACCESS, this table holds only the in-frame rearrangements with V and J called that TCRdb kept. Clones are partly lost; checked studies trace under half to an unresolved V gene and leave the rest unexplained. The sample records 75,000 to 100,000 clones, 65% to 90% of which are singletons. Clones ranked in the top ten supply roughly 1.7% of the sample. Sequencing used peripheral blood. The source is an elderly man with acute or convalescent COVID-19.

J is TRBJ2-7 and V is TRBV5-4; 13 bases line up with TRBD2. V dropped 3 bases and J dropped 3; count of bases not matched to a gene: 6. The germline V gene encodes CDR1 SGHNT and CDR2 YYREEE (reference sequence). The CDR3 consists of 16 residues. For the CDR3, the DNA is TGTGCCAGCAGCTACTCCGGGACTAGCGGGAACTACGAGCAGTACTTC. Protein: CASSYSGTSGNYEQYF.

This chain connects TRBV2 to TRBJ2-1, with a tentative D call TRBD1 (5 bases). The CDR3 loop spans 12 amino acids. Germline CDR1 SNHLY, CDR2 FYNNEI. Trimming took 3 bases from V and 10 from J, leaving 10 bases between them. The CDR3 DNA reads TGTGCCAGCAGTGACGACAGTAACGAGCAGTTCTTC. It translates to CASSDDSNEQFF.

The CDR3 sequence is CATSVRGYNEQFF. The CDR3 DNA is TGTGCCACCAGTGTTCGGGGGTACAATGAGCAGTTCTTC. The chain links TRBV24-1 to TRBJ2-1, with a weak D call TRBD2 (6 bases). Trimming took off 5 bases at V and 4 bases at J, with 8 bases between the two ends. This CDR3 spans 13 amino acids. CDR1 and CDR2 from the germline V gene are KGHDR and SFDVKD.

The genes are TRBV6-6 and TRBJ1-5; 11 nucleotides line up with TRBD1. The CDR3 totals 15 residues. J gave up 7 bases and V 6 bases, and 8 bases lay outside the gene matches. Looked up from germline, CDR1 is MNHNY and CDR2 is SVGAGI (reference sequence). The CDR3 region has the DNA TGTGCCAGCAGCTCAGGACAGGGGGCAGGGCAGCCCCAGCATTTT. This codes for CASSSGQGAGQPQHF.